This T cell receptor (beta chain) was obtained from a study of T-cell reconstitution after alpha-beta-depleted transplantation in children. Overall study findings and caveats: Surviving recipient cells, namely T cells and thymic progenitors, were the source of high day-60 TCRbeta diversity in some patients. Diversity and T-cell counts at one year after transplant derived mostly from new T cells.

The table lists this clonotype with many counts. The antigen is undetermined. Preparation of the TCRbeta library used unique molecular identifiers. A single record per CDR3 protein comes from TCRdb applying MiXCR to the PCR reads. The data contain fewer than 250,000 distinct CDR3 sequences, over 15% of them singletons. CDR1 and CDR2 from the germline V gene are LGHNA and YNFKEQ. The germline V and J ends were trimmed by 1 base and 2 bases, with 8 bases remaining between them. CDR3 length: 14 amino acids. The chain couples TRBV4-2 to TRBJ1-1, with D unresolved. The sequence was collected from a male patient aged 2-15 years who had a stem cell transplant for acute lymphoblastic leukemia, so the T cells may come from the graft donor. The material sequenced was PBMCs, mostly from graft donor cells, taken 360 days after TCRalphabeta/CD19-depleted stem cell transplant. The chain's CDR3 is CASSQGSLNTEAFF. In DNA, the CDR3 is TGTGCCAGCAGCCAAGGCAGCCTCAACACTGAAGCTTTCTTT.